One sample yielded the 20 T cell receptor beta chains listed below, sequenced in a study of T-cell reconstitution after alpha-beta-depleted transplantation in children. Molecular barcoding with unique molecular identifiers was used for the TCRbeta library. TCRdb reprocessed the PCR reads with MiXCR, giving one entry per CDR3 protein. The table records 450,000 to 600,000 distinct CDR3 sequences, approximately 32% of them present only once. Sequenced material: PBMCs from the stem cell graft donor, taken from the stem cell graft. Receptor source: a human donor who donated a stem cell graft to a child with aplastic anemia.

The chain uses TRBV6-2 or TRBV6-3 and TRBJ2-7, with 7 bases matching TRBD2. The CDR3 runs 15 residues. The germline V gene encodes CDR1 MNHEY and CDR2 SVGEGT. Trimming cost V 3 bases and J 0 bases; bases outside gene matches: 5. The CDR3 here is CASSYPAGISYEQYF. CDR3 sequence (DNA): TGTGCCAGCAGTTATCCAGCGGGGATCTCCTACGAGCAGTACTTC.

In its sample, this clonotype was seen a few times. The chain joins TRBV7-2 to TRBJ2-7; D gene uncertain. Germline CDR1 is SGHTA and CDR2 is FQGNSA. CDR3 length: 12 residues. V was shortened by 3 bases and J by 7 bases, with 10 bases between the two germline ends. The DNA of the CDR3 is TGTGCCAGCAGCTTCCAGGCTTCTGAGCAGTACTTC. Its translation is CASSFQASEQYF.

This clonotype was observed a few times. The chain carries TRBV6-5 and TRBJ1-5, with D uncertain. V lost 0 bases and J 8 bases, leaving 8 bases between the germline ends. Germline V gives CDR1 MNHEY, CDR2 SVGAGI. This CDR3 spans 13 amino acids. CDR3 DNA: TGTGCCAGCAGTTACTCAGGGAGGGAGCCCCAGCATTTT. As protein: CASSYSGREPQHF.

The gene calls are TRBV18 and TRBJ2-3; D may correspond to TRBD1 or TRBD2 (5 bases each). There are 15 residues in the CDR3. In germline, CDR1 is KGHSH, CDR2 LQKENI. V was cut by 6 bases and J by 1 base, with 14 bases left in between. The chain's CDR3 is CASSTRDGGTDTQYF. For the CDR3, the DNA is TGTGCCAGCTCCACACGGGACGGTGGCACAGATACGCAGTATTTT.

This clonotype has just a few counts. The CDR3: CSAPRDRDYSNQPQHF. For the CDR3, the DNA is TGCAGTGCTCCCCGGGACAGGGATTATAGCAATCAGCCCCAGCATTTT. The chain recombines TRBV20-1 with TRBJ1-5; 9 bases are shared with TRBD1. Germline loops: CDR1 DFQATT, CDR2 SNEGSKA (reference sequence). The CDR3 totals 16 residues. The V gene end was trimmed by 5 bases and the J gene end by 0 bases; junction bases not matched to a gene: 8.

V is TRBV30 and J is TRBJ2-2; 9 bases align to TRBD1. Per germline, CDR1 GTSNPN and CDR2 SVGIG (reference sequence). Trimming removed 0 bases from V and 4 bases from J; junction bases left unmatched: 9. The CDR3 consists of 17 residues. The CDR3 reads CAWSVLLSQGATGELFF. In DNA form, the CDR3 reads TGTGCCTGGAGTGTACTATTGTCACAGGGGGCCACCGGGGAGCTGTTTTTT.

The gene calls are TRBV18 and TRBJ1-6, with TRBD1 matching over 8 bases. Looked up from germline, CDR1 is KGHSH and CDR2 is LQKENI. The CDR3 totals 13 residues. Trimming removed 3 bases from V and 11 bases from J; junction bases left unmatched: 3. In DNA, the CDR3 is TGTGCCAGCTCACCGGACAGGGACCCACCCCTCCACTTT. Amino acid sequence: CASSPDRDPPLHF.

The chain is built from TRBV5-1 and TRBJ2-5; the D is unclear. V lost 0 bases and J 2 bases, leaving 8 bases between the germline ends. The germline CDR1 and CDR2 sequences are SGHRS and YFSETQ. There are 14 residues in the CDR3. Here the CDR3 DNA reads TGCGCCAGCAGCTTGGGACCTTCACAAGAGACCCAGTACTTC. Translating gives CASSLGPSQETQYF.

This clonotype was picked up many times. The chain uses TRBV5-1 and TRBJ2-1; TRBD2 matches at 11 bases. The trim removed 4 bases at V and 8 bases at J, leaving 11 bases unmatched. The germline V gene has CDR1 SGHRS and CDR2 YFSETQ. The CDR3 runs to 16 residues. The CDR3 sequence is CASSPLAGGLGDEQFF. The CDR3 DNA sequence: TGCGCCAGCAGCCCGTTAGCGGGAGGGCTTGGGGATGAGCAGTTCTTC. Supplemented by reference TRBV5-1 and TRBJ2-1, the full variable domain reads KAGVTQTPRYLIKTRGQQVTLSCSPISGHRSVSWYQQTPGQGLQFLFEYFSETQRNKGNFPGRFSGRQFSNSRSEMNVSTLELGDSALYLCASSPLAGGLGDEQFFGPGTRLTVL.

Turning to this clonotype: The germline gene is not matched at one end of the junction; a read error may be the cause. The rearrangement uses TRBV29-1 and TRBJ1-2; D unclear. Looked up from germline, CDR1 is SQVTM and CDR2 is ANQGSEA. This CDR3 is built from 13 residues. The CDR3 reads CSTWVEKNYDYTF. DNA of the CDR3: TGCAGCACTTGGGTGGAGAAAAACTATGACTACACCTTC.

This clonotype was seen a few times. The CDR3, as DNA: TGTGCCAGCAGCTCAGTCGCGGGGGACAATGAGCAGTTCTTC. Translated: CASSSVAGDNEQFF. This sequence joins TRBV7-6 and TRBJ2-1; 7 bases agree with TRBD2. The V gene's germline CDR1 is SGHVS and CDR2 FNYEAQ. The J segment lost 5 bases and the V segment lost 4 bases, leaving 5 bases of the junction unmatched. The CDR3 totals 14 residues. Complete variable domain (other parts from reference TRBV7-6 and TRBJ2-1): GAGVSQSPRYKVTKRGQDVALRCDPISGHVSLYWYRQALGQGPEFLTYFNYEAQQDKSGLPNDRFSAERPEGSISTLTIQRTEQRDSAMYRCASSSVAGDNEQFFGPGTRLTVL.

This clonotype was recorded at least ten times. CDR3 loop: CASSRAGGSSYEQYF. CDR3 sequence (DNA): TGTGCCAGCAGCCGGGCGGGAGGGAGCTCCTACGAGCAGTACTTC. V and J are TRBV12-3 or TRBV12-4 and TRBJ2-7; 9 bases match TRBD2. There are 15 residues in the CDR3. The V segment lost 6 bases and the J segment 0 bases; nucleotides outside the gene matches: 6.

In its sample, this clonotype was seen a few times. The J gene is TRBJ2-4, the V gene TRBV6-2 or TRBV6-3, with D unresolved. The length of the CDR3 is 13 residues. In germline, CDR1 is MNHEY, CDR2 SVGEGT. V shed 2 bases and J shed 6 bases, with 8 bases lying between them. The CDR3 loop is CASSYGIANIQYF. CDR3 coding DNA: TGTGCCAGCAGTTACGGTATCGCAAACATTCAGTACTTC.

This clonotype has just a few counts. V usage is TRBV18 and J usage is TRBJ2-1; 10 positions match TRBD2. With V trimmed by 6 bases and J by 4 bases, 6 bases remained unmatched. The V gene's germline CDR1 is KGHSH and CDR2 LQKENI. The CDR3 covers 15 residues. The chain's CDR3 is CASSLWTSGYNEQFF. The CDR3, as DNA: TGTGCCAGCTCCCTATGGACTAGCGGATACAATGAGCAGTTCTTC.

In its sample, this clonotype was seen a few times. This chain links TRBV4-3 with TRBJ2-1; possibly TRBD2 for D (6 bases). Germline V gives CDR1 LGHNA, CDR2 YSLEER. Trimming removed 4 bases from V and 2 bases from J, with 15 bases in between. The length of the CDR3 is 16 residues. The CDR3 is CASSRGRGLPYNEQFF. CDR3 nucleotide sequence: TGCGCCAGCAGCCGCGGGCGGGGCCTACCCTACAATGAGCAGTTCTTC.

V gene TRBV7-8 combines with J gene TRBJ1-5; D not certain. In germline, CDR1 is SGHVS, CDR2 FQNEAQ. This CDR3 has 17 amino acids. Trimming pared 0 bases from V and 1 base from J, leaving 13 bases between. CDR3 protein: CASSLALSMLSNQPQHF. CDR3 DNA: TGTGCCAGCAGCTTAGCGTTATCCATGCTGAGCAATCAGCCCCAGCATTTT.

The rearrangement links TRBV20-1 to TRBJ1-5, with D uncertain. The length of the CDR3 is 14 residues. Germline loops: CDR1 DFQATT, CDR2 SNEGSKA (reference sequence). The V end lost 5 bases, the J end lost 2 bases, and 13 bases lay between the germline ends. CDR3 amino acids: CSARPFGGNQPQHF. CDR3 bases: TGCAGTGCTCGCCCCTTCGGCGGCAATCAGCCCCAGCATTTT.

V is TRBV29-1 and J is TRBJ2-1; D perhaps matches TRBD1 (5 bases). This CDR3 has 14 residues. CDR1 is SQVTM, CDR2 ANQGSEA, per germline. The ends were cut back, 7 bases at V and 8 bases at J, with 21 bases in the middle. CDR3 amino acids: CSANKRGTGDEQFF. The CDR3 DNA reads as TGCAGCGCAAATAAAAGGGGCACAGGCGATGAGCAGTTCTTC.

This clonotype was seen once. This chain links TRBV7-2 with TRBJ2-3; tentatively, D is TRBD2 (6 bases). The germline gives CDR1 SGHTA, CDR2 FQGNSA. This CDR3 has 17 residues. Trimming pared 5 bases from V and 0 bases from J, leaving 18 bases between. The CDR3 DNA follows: TGTGCCAGCAGCAAAACGGAAACTAGCTTTAGCACAGATACGCAGTATTTT. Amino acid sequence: CASSKTETSFSTDTQYF.

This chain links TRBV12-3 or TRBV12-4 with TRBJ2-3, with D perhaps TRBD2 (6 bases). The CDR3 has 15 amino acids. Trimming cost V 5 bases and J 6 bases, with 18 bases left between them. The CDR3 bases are TGTGCCAGCAGTGACCCGGCGGGGATGGGGGATACGCAGTATTTT. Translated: CASSDPAGMGDTQYF.